This TCR beta chain was retrieved from a study of blood T cell repertoires in COVID-19. Study overall: The United States, Italy and Spain supplied acute and convalescent COVID-19 samples. In each case, the material was cDNA or gDNA derived from T cells, B-cell-depleted T cells, or PBMCs.

How the authors handled the data: Reference gene primers were amplified, and this amplification served to estimate nucleated cell counts. The table came from immunoSEQ multiplex PCR; TCRdb's copy has only in-frame clones and leaves some out. V, J and clone size reflect that table, while D and trimming were determined from the DNA. The sample shows some 50,000 clones, about 90% of them seen only once. The germline V gene encodes CDR1 SEHNR and CDR2 FQNEAQ (reference sequence). Trimming left V 3 bases short and J 8 bases short, with 8 bases between. The CDR3 is made up of 13 amino acids. The origin of this receptor is a man in his sixties or seventies with active COVID-19. The sequencing sample was made of peripheral blood. The rearrangement joins TRBV7-9 to TRBJ1-6, with a weak D call TRBD1 (6 bases). The CDR3 DNA is TGTGCCAGCAGCTTGGGGGCAGATTCACCCCTCCACTTT. Protein sequence: CASSLGADSPLHF.